This T cell receptor (beta chain) was observed in a study of cytomegalovirus exposure and HLA in healthy donors. Overall study context: Findings of an earlier analysis included 110 million or so unique TCR beta sequences from roughly 200 million T cells.

About this clone: Its target is unknown. The junction does not match germline at one end; this may be a read error. Other nucleotide sequences from this sample produce the same CDR3.

Findings of the study overall: Cytomegalovirus association was assigned to approximately 180 TCR beta chains. TCR beta sequences numbering fewer than 20,000 were associated with HLA alleles at 0.05 false discovery rate in a later analysis.

The PCR ran on 60 Vbeta and 13 Jbeta primers. Profiled with immunoSEQ multiplex PCR; TCRdb holds only in-frame clones, not every one. Of 280,000 or so clones in the sample, around 90% are singletons; the top ten hold about 2.5%. The CDR3 extends over 14 amino acids. Germline CDR1 and CDR2: SGHVS and FNYEAQ. The sequenced sample consisted of PBMCs. This TCR derives from a woman younger than 35 in good health and CMV-seronegative. The chain links TRBV7-6 to TRBJ2-1, with a weak D call TRBD1 (6 bases). The CDR3 sequence is CASSSQGVHNEQFF. The CDR3 DNA sequence: TGTGCTAGCAGCTCACAGGGTGTCCACAATGAGCAGTTCTTC. Combining the CDR3 with reference TRBV7-6 and TRBJ2-1 gives the whole variable domain GAGVSQSPRYKVTKRGQDVALRCDPISGHVSLYWYRQALGQGPEFLTYFNYEAQQDKSGLPNDRFSAERPEGSISTLTIQRTEQRDSAMYRCASSSQGVHNEQFFGPGTRLTVL.